This T cell receptor (beta chain) was observed in a study of blood T cell repertoires in COVID-19. Overall study: COVID-19 samples from acute and convalescent phases originated in the United States, Italy and Spain.

This CDR3 has 14 residues. CDR1 and CDR2 (germline): KGHSH, LQKENI. Trimming took off 2 bases at V and 2 bases at J, with 8 bases between the two ends. This clone was seen a handful of times. Generated by immunoSEQ multiplex PCR, the TCRdb table keeps only in-frame clones and is missing some. The sample gives roughly 73,000 clones, under 85% of which show up once; around a fifth is in the top ten. The TCR was taken from a man between 65 and 79 years old with acute or convalescent COVID-19. The chain couples TRBV18 to TRBJ2-3; a weak D match, TRBD2 (6 bases). Sequenced sample: peripheral blood. The CDR3 sequence is CASSPGGVTDTQYF. The CDR3 bases are TGTGCCAGCTCACCAGGAGGGGTCACAGATACGCAGTATTTT.